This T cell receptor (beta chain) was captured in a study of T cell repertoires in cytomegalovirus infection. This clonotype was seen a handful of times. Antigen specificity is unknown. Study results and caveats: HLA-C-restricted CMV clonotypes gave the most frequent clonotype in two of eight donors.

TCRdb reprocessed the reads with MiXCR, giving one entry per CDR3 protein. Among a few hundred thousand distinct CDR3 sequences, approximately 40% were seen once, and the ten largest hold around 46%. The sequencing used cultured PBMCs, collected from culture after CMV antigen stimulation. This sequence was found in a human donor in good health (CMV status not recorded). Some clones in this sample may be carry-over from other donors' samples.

The CDR3 here is CASSGQGRLYEQYF. The CDR3 nucleotides are TGTGCCAGTAGCGGACAGGGAAGGCTGTACGAGCAGTACTTC. The rearrangement uses TRBV19 and TRBJ2-7; 8 bases are shared with TRBD1. The CDR3 runs to 14 residues. Germline values: CDR1 LNHDA, CDR2 SQIVND (reference sequence). V shed 6 bases and J 4 bases; nucleotides not matched to a gene: 8. Variable domain in full (rest from reference TRBV19 and TRBJ2-7): DGGITQSPKYLFRKEGQNVTLSCEQNLNHDAMYWYRQDPGQGLRLIYYSQIVNDFQKGDIAEGYSVSREKKESFPLTVTSAQKNPTAFYLCASSGQGRLYEQYFGPGTRLTVT.